This T cell receptor beta chain was found in a study of shared clonotypes between healthy human individuals. V lost 1 base and J lost 4, with 13 bases in between. CDR3 length equals 15 residues. The germline V gene encodes CDR1 SGHVS and CDR2 FNYEAQ. This clone is a singleton in its sample. Measured with immunoSEQ multiplex PCR; TCRdb has only the in-frame clones, and not every one. The table lists hundreds of thousands of clones, approximately 95% of them singletons. The source material was naive CD4+ T cells sorted from blood. Subset in this sample: CD45RA+ positively selected. The chain has TRBV7-6 and TRBJ1-1, with D unresolved. The sequence derives from a woman in her twenties or thirties in good health. In nucleotides, the CDR3 is TGTGCCAGCAGCTTAGTTGCCTCGAAGATCACTGAAGCTTTCTTT. Its translation is CASSLVASKITEAFF.